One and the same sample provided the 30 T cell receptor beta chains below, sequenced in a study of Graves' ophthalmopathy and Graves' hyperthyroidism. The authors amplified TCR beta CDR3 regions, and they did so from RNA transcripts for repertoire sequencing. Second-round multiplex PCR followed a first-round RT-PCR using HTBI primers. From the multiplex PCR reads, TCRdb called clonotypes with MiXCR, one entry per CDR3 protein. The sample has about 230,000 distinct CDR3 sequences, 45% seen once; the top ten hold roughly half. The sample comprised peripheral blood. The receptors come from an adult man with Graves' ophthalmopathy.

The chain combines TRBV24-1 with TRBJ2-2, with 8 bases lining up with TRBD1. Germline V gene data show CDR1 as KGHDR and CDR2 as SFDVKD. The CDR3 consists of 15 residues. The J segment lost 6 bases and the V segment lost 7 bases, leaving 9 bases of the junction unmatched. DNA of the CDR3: TGTGCCACCAGACCCGGGACAGGTAACGCCGGGGAGCTGTTTTTT. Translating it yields CATRPGTGNAGELFF.

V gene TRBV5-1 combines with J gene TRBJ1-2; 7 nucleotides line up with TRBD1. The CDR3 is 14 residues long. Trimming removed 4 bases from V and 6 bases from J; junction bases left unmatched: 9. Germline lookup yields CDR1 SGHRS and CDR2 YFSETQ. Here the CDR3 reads CASSNGQVTDGYTF. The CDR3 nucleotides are TGCGCCAGCAGCAACGGACAGGTAACAGATGGCTACACCTTC.

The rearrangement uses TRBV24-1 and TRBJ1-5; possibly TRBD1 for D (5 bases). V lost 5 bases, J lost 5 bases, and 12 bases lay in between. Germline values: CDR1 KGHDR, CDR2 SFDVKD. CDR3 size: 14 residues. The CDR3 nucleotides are TGTGCCACCAGTGGCCAGGGTTGGGATCAGCCCCAGCATTTT. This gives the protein CATSGQGWDQPQHF.

The CDR3 reads CSARAQRVGGGQYF. The CDR3 coding sequence is TGCAGTGCTAGAGCCCAGCGGGTCGGGGGTGGGCAGTACTTC. This chain uses TRBV20-1 with TRBJ2-7; a weak D match, TRBD2 (6 bases). Germline assignment: CDR1 DFQATT and CDR2 SNEGSKA (reference sequence). CDR3 length: 14 amino acids. V shed 1 base and J shed 9 bases, with 19 bases lying between them.

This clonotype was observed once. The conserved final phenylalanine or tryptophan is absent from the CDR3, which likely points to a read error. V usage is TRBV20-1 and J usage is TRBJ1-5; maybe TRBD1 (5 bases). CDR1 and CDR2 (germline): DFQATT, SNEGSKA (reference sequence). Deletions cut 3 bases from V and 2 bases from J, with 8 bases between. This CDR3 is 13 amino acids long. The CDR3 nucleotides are TGCAGTGCTAGCCCGACAGGCAATCAGCCCCAGCATTGT. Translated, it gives CSASPTGNQPQHC.

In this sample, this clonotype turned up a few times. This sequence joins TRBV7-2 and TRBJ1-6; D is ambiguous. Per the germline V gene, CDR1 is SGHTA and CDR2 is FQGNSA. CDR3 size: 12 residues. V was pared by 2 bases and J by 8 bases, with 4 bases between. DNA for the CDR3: TGTGCCAGCAGCTTATATGATTCACCCCTCCACTTT. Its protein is CASSLYDSPLHF.

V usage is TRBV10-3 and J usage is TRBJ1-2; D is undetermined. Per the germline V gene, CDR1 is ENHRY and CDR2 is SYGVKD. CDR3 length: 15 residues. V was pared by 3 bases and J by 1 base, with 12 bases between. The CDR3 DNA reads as TGTGCCATCAGTGAATCAATCTCCTATAACTATGGCTACACCTTC. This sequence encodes CAISESISYNYGYTF.

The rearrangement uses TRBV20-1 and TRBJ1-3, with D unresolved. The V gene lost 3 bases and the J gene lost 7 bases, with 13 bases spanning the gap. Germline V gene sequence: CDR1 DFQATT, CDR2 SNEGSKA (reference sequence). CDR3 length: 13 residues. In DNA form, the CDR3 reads TGCAGTGCTAGGGGGTCACAGCCTAACACCATATATTTT. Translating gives CSARGSQPNTIYF.

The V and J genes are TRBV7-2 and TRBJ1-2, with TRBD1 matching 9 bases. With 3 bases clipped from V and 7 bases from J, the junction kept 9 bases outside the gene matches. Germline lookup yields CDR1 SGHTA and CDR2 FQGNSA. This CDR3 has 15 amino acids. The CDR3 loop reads CASSLGLQGAIGYTF. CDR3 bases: TGTGCCAGCAGCTTGGGTTTACAGGGGGCGATTGGCTACACCTTC.

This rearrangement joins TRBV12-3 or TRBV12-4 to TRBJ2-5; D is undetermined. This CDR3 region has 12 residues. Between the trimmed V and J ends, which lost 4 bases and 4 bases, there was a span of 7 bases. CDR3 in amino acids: CASSSSPETQYF. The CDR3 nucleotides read TGTGCCAGCAGTTCGTCCCCAGAGACCCAGTACTTC.

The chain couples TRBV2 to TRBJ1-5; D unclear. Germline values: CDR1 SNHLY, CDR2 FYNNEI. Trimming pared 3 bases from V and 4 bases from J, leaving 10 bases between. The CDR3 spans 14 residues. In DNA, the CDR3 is TGTGCCAGCAGTGATTCCGGGGAAAATCAGCCCCAGCATTTT. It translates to CASSDSGENQPQHF.

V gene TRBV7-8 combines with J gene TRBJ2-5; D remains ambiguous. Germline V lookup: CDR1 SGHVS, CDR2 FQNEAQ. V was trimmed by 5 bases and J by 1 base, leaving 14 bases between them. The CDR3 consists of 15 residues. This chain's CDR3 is CASSARRKPQETQYF. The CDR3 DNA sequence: TGTGCCAGCAGCGCCCGAAGGAAGCCCCAAGAGACCCAGTACTTC.

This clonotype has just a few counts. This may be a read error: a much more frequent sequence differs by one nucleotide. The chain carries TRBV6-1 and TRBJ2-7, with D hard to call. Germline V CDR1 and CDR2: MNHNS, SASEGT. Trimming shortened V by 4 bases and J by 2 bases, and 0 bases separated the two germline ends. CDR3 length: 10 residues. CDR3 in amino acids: CASSAYEQYF. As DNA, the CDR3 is TGTGCCAGCAGTGCCTACGAGCAGTACTTC.

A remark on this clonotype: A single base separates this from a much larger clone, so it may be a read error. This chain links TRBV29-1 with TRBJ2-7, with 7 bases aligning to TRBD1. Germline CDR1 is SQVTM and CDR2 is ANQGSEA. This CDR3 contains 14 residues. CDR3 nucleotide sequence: TGCAGCGTTGCGGTGGCAGGGGGATACTACGAGCAGTGCTTC. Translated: CSVAVAGGYYEQCF.

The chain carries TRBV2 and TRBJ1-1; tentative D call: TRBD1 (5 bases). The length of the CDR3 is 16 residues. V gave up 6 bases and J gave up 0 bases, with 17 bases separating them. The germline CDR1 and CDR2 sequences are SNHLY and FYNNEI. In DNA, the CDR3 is TGTGCCAGCAGCGGGTCTGCAGGGAAAGTGAACACTGAAGCTTTCTTT. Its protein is CASSGSAGKVNTEAFF.

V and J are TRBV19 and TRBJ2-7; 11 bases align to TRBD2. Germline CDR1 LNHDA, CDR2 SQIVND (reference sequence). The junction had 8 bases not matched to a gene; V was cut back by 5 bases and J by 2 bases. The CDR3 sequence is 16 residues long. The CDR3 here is CASSERTSGSTYEQYF. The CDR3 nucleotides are TGTGCCAGTAGTGAACGAACTAGCGGGAGTACCTACGAGCAGTACTTC.

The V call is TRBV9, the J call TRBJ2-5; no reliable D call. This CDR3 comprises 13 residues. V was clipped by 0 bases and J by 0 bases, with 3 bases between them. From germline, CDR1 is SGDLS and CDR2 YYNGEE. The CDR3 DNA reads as TGTGCCAGCAGCGTAGGACACCAAGAGACCCAGTACTTC. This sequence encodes CASSVGHQETQYF.

The CDR3 here is CASRGDSGANVLTF. As DNA, the CDR3 is TGTGCCAGCAGGGGGGACTCTGGGGCCAACGTCCTGACTTTC. The chain links TRBV12-3 or TRBV12-4 to TRBJ2-6; D may be TRBD1 or TRBD2 (5 bases each). This CDR3 has 14 residues. The V gene lost 6 bases and the J gene lost 0 bases, with 6 bases spanning the gap.

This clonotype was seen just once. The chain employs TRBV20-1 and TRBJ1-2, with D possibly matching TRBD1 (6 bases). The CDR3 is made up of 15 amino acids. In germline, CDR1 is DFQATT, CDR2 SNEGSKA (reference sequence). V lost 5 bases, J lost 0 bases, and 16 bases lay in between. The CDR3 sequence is CSALGSTGANYGYTF. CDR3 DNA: TGCAGTGCTCTCGGCTCGACAGGAGCTAACTATGGCTACACCTTC.

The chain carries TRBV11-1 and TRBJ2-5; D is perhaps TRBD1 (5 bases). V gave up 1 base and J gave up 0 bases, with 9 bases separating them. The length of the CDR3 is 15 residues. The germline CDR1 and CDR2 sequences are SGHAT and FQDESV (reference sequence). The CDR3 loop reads CASSLDRGYQETQYF. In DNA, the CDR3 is TGTGCCAGCAGCTTAGATAGGGGTTACCAAGAGACCCAGTACTTC.

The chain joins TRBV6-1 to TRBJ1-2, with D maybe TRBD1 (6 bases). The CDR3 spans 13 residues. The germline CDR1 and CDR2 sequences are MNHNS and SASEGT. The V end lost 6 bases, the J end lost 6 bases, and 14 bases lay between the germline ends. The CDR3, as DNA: TGTGCCAGCAGCCCTGGGACATCGGATGGCTACACCTTC. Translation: CASSPGTSDGYTF.

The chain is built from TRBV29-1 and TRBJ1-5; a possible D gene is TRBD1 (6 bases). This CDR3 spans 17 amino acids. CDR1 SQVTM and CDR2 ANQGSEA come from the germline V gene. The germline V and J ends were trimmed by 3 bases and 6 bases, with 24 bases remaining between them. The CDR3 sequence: CSVERRGAGWGGQPQHF. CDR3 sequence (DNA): TGCAGCGTTGAGCGACGGGGGGCAGGATGGGGCGGTCAGCCCCAGCATTTT.

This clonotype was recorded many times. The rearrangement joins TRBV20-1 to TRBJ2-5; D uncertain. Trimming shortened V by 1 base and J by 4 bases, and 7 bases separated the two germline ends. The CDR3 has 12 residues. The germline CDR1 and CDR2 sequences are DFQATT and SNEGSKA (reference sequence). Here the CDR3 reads CSARARRETQYF. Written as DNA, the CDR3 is TGCAGTGCTAGAGCTCGGAGAGAGACCCAGTACTTC.

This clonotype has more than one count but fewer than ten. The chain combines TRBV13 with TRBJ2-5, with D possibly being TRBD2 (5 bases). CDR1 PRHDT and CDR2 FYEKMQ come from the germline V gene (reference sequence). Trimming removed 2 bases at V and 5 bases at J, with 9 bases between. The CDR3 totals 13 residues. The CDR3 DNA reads TGTGCCAGCAGCTTATTACCGGGGGAGACCCAGTACTTC. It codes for CASSLLPGETQYF.

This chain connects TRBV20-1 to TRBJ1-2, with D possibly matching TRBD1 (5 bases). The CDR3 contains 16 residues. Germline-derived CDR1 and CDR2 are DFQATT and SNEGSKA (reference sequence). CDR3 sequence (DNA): TGCAGGGGGTGGGGGGAAGGGTATACAGCTAACTATGGCTACACCTTC. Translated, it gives CRGWGEGYTANYGYTF.

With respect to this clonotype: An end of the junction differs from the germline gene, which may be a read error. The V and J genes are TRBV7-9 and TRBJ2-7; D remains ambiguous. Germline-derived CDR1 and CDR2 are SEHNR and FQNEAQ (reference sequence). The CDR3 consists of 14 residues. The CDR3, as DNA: TGCGCCAGCAGACGACTTACCCCTCCCCACGAGCAGTACTTC. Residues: CASRRLTPPHEQYF.

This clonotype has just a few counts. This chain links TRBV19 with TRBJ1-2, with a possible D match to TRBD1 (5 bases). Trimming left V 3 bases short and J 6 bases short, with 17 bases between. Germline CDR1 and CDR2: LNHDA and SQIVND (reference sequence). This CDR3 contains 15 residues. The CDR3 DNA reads TGTGCCAGTAGTATCCCCTCGGGGACGAGGGATGGCTACACCTTC. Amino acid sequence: CASSIPSGTRDGYTF.

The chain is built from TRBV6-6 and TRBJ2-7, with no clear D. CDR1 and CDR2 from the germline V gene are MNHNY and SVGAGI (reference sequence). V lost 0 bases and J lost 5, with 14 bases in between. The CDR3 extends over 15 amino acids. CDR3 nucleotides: TGTGCCAGCAGTTACTCTACTCGGATGGGCAACGAGCAGTACTTC. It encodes CASSYSTRMGNEQYF.

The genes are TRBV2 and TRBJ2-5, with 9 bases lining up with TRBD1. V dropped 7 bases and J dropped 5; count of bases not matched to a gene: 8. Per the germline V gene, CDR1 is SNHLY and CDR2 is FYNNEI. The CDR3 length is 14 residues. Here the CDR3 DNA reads TGTGCCAGCAAGGCCGACAGGGGGGGGGAGACCCAGTACTTC. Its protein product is CASKADRGGETQYF.

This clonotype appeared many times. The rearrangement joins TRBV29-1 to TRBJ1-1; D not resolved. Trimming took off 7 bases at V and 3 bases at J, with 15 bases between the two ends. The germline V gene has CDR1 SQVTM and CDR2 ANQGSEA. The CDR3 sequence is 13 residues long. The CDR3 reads CSANGPQDTEAFF. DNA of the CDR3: TGCAGCGCCAATGGGCCCCAAGACACTGAAGCTTTCTTT.